Each of the 9 T cell receptor beta chains below was sequenced from the same sample in a study of T cell responses to AZD1222 COVID-19 vaccine. Using immunoSEQ multiplex PCR, the repertoire was profiled, and TCRdb retains in-frame clones only, with some absent. This table has about 120,000 clones, 80% to 95% appearing once. This specimen consisted of peripheral blood, obtained 28 days after the second dose of the MenACWY control vaccine. The receptors were gathered from an adult who received the MenACWY meningococcal vaccine as a control.

V is TRBV7-8 and J is TRBJ2-7; D remains ambiguous. CDR1 is SGHVS, CDR2 FQNEAQ, per germline. The V gene lost 5 bases and the J gene lost 2 bases, with 13 bases spanning the gap. The CDR3 length is 14 residues. CDR3 loop: CASSPALTTYEQYV. As DNA, the CDR3 is TGTGCCAGCAGCCCAGCGCTGACAACCTACGAGCAGTACGTC.

The CDR3 is CASSEGGLTGDDLTEAFF. Here the CDR3 DNA reads TGTGCCAGCAGTGAAGGGGGTCTGACAGGGGACGATCTCACTGAAGCTTTCTTT. V and J are TRBV25-1 and TRBJ1-1; the match to TRBD1 covers 8 bases. Germline values: CDR1 MGHDK, CDR2 SYGVNS. The CDR3 covers 18 residues. The junction had 15 bases not matched to a gene; V was cut back by 2 bases and J by 4 bases. The full variable domain, with the rest looked up from reference TRBV25-1 and TRBJ1-1, is EADIYQTPRYLVIGTGKKITLECSQTMGHDKMYWYQQDPGMELHLIHYSYGVNSTEKGDLSSESTVSRIRTEHFPLTLESARPSHTSQYLCASSEGGLTGDDLTEAFFGQGTRLTVV.

This sequence joins TRBV19 and TRBJ2-4, with D tentatively TRBD1 (6 bases). V lost 8 bases, J lost 2 bases, and 13 bases lay in between. CDR3 size: 14 residues. Germline assignment: CDR1 LNHDA and CDR2 SQIVND (reference sequence). The DNA for the CDR3 is TGTGCCAGTGAACGAGGGGACACCAAAAACATTCAGTACTTC. Protein product: CASERGDTKNIQYF. The full variable domain, in which reference TRBV19 and TRBJ2-4 provide the parts outside the CDR3, is DGGITQSPKYLFRKEGQNVTLSCEQNLNHDAMYWYRQDPGQGLRLIYYSQIVNDFQKGDIAEGYSVSREKKESFPLTVTSAQKNPTAFYLCASERGDTKNIQYFGAGTRLSVL.

J is TRBJ2-1 and V is TRBV5-1; 7 nucleotides match TRBD1. This CDR3 is built from 12 residues. Trimming removed 5 bases from V and 9 bases from J; junction bases left unmatched: 5. Germline lookup yields CDR1 SGHRS and CDR2 YFSETQ. The CDR3 here is CASRRGQAEQFF. The CDR3 DNA is TGCGCCAGCAGGAGGGGGCAGGCTGAGCAGTTCTTC. Drawing the rest from reference TRBV5-1 and TRBJ2-1, the complete variable domain is KAGVTQTPRYLIKTRGQQVTLSCSPISGHRSVSWYQQTPGQGLQFLFEYFSETQRNKGNFPGRFSGRQFSNSRSEMNVSTLELGDSALYLCASRRGQAEQFFGPGTRLTVL.

This clone has just one count. This rearrangement joins TRBV6-2 or TRBV6-3 to TRBJ1-1, with 7 positions matching TRBD1. The CDR3 has 12 residues. Unmatched junction bases numbered 4, after V lost 6 bases and J lost 6 bases. Germline V gene lookup returns CDR1 MNHEY and CDR2 SVGEGT. The CDR3 DNA is TGTGCCAGCAGCCAGGGGGGTGCTGAAGCTTTCTTT. Protein sequence: CASSQGGAEAFF.

CDR3 bases: TGTGCCAGCAGCTTTGTTCCGTTACGCACAGATACGCAGTATTTT. Amino acids: CASSFVPLRTDTQYF. The rearrangement links TRBV7-6 to TRBJ2-3; D is uncertain. The CDR3 sequence is 15 residues long. The V and J ends lost 3 bases and 1 base respectively, with 11 bases between them. CDR1 SGHVS and CDR2 FNYEAQ come from the germline V gene.

The chain carries TRBV3-1 (or the pseudogene TRBV3-2) and TRBJ2-2, with 8 positions matching TRBD1. V shed 6 bases and J 8 bases; nucleotides not matched to a gene: 14. Germline V gives CDR1 LGHDT, CDR2 YNNKEL (reference sequence). The CDR3 is 16 residues long. This chain's CDR3 is CASSYRQGHRKGELFF. CDR3 DNA: TGTGCCAGCAGTTATCGACAGGGGCATAGGAAGGGGGAGCTGTTTTTT.

The gene calls are TRBV6-4 and TRBJ2-2; TRBD2 agrees at 14 bases. The ends lost 1 base at V and 1 base at J; junction bases unmatched: 2. The germline V gene encodes CDR1 MRHNA and CDR2 SNTAGT. The CDR3 spans 18 residues. The DNA of the CDR3 is TGTGCCAGCAGTGACTATGGGACTAGCGGGAGGAACACCGGGGAGCTGTTTTTT. Its protein product is CASSDYGTSGRNTGELFF.

V and J are TRBV6-5 and TRBJ1-5, with 9 positions matching TRBD1. Germline CDR1 and CDR2: MNHEY and SVGAGI. This CDR3 has 13 amino acids. V lost 7 bases and J lost 4; bases outside the gene matches: 2. CDR3 bases: TGTGCCAGCATGGGACAGGGTAATCAGCCCCAGCATTTT. Protein sequence: CASMGQGNQPQHF.